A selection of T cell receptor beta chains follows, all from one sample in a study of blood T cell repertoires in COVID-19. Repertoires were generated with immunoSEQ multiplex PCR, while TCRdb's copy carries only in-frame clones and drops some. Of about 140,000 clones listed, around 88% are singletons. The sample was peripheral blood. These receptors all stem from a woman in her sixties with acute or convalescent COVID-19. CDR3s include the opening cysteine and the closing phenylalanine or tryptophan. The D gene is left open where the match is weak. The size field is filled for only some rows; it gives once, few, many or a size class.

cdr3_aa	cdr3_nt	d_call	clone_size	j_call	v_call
CAITEGGVRTEAFF	TGTGCCATCACCGAGGGGGGGGTTAGGACTGAAGCTTTCTTT	NA	NA	TRBJ1-1	TRBV10-3
CASSQGLGGAFF	TGTGCCAGCAGTCAGGGATTGGGAGGAGCTTTCTTT	NA	NA	TRBJ1-1	TRBV12-3/TRBV12-4
CASSRQYTEAFF	TGTGCCAGCAGCCGACAGTACACTGAAGCTTTCTTT	NA	NA	TRBJ1-1	TRBV3-1/TRBV3-2
CANSSITGFDYGYTF	TGTGCCAACAGTTCAATAACAGGGTTCGACTATGGCTACACCTTC	NA	NA	TRBJ1-2	TRBV27
CASSFFLAGGIGELFF	TGTGCCAGCAGCTTTTTCCTAGCGGGGGGGATCGGGGAGCTGTTTTTT	TRBD2	NA	TRBJ2-2	TRBV7-2
CASSQDSQPQHF	TGTGCCAGCAGTCAGGACAGTCAGCCCCAGCATTTT	NA	once	TRBJ1-5	TRBV11-2
CATSRGQGAGGYTF	TGTGCCACCAGCAGAGGACAGGGGGCGGGGGGCTACACCTTC	TRBD1	NA	TRBJ1-2	TRBV15
CASSLEAGLNQPQHF	TGTGCCAGCAGCTTAGAGGCAGGGTTAAATCAGCCCCAGCATTTT	NA	NA	TRBJ1-5	TRBV7-8
CASSIIQDTGELFF	TGTGCCAGTAGTATTATACAGGACACCGGGGAGCTGTTTTTT	NA	NA	TRBJ2-2	TRBV19
CASSFSGGPDNEQFF	TGTGCCAGCAGCTTTAGCGGGGGGCCCGACAATGAGCAGTTCTTC	TRBD2	NA	TRBJ2-1	TRBV7-3
CASSLGVGSTF	TGTGCCAGCAGCTTGGGAGTAGGGAGCACCTTC	NA	NA	TRBJ1-2	TRBV5-6
CASSLPGEETQYF	TGTGCCAGCAGCTTACCGGGGGAAGAGACCCAGTACTTC	NA	NA	TRBJ2-5	TRBV7-9
CASSLGVTDTQYF	TGTGCCAGCAGCTTGGGCGTCACAGATACGCAGTATTTT	NA	NA	TRBJ2-3	TRBV7-3
CASSIESLRQGIGWPQHF	TGTGCCAGTAGTATAGAATCCCTGAGGCAGGGAATTGGATGGCCCCAGCATTTT	NA	NA	TRBJ1-5	TRBV19
CASSPGDRGREKLFF	TGTGCCAGCAGCCCAGGGGACAGGGGGCGTGAAAAACTGTTTTTT	TRBD1	NA	TRBJ1-4	TRBV5-5
CTSSQADRPPFGLEYGYTF	TGCACCAGCAGCCAAGCTGACAGGCCCCCTTTTGGCTTAGAATATGGCTACACCTTC	NA	NA	TRBJ1-2	TRBV1
CASSLDRAPQHF	TGTGCCAGCAGCTTAGACAGGGCCCCCCAGCATTTT	NA	once	TRBJ1-5	TRBV7-9
CATSPTGGSYGYTF	TGTGCCACCAGCCCGACAGGGGGCAGCTATGGCTACACCTTC	TRBD1	NA	TRBJ1-2	TRBV15
CASSFMAGLTTGSPLHF	TGCGCCAGCAGCTTTATGGCAGGGCTGACAACAGGTTCACCCCTCCACTTT	NA	once	TRBJ1-6	TRBV5-1
CASSQEVLAGQGIYGYTF	TGCGCCAGCAGCCAAGAGGTACTTGCCGGACAGGGCATCTATGGCTACACCTTC	TRBD1	NA	TRBJ1-2	TRBV4-3
CASSYPDLNTEAFF	TGTGCCAGCAGTTACCCTGACTTGAACACTGAAGCTTTCTTT	NA	NA	TRBJ1-1	TRBV6-2/TRBV6-3
CASSQDIINEQFF	TGCGCCAGCAGCCAAGATATAATCAATGAGCAGTTCTTC	NA	NA	TRBJ2-1	TRBV4-3
CSVAQTLAKNIQYF	TGCAGCGTTGCGCAGACTCTAGCCAAAAACATTCAGTACTTC	NA	NA	TRBJ2-4	TRBV29-1
CASSPDSFNEQFF	TGCGCCAGCAGCCCGGACTCGTTCAATGAGCAGTTCTTC	NA	NA	TRBJ2-1	TRBV5-1
CASSLTLGASDTQYF	TGTGCCAGCAGCTTAACTTTGGGGGCCTCAGATACGCAGTATTTT	NA	NA	TRBJ2-3	TRBV7-3
CAWTKRDSQAFF	TGTGCCTGGACTAAACGGGACAGCCAAGCTTTCTTT	TRBD1	NA	TRBJ1-1	TRBV30
CASSDRVNRGLDYTF	TGTGCCAGCAGTGACCGGGTTAACAGGGGGCTCGACTACACCTTC	TRBD1	NA	TRBJ1-2	TRBV6-2/TRBV6-3
CASSLARSQGARGYTF	TGTGCCAGCAGCTTAGCGCGGAGTCAGGGGGCGCGGGGCTACACCTTC	TRBD1	NA	TRBJ1-2	TRBV7-8
CASSKQGYNEKLFF	TGTGCCAGCAGTAAACAGGGCTATAATGAAAAACTGTTTTTT	NA	NA	TRBJ1-4	TRBV28
CASREELAGVGDTQYF	TGTGCCAGCAGGGAGGAGCTAGCGGGCGTGGGAGATACGCAGTATTTT	TRBD2	NA	TRBJ2-3	TRBV11-2
CASSTNRDRGMGEQFF	TGTGCCAGTAGTACAAATCGGGACAGGGGGATGGGTGAGCAGTTCTTC	TRBD1	NA	TRBJ2-1	TRBV19
CASSRTTGGNTEAFF	TGCGCCAGCAGCCGGACGACAGGGGGCAACACTGAAGCTTTCTTT	TRBD1	NA	TRBJ1-1	TRBV4-3
CASSPTPPRDGYTF	TGTGCCAGCAGCCCTACGCCCCCGAGGGATGGCTACACCTTC	NA	NA	TRBJ1-2	TRBV3-1/TRBV3-2
CARRQVNTEAFF	TGTGCCAGGCGACAGGTGAACACTGAAGCTTTCTTT	NA	NA	TRBJ1-1	TRBV19
CASSTDRGSRGYTF	TGTGCCAGCAGTACCGACAGGGGATCTAGGGGCTACACCTTC	TRBD1	NA	TRBJ1-2	TRBV6-5
CASSGGGSSTDTQYF	TGTGCCAGCAGTGGGGGAGGGTCCAGCACAGATACGCAGTATTTT	TRBD2	NA	TRBJ2-3	TRBV2
CASSTGGFSPLHF	TGTGCCAGTAGTACAGGGGGCTTTTCACCCCTCCACTTT	TRBD1	NA	TRBJ1-6	TRBV19
CASSYQGYEQYF	TGTGCCAGCAGTTACCAGGGCTACGAGCAGTACTTC	NA	NA	TRBJ2-7	TRBV6-5
CASIPTDRGDGYTF	TGTGCCAGCATCCCAACCGACAGGGGAGATGGCTACACCTTC	TRBD1	NA	TRBJ1-2	TRBV5-8
CSVEDRGQVLYF	TGCAGCGTTGAAGACAGGGGGCAGGTGCTGTACTTC	TRBD1	NA	TRBJ2-7	TRBV29-1
CATKNQDEDTEAFF	TGTGCCACCAAAAACCAAGATGAGGACACTGAAGCTTTCTTT	NA	NA	TRBJ1-1	TRBV10-3
CASSSGAVVQYF	TGTGCCAGCAGTAGCGGGGCGGTGGTCCAGTACTTC	TRBD2	NA	TRBJ2-5	TRBV6-2/TRBV6-3
CASSQGVLRGGSYEQYF	TGTGCCAGCAGCCAAGGGGTCCTGAGGGGGGGATCCTACGAGCAGTACTTC	NA	NA	TRBJ2-7	TRBV14
CASSPQGAVGANVLTF	TGTGCCAGCAGCCCTCAGGGGGCGGTTGGGGCCAACGTCCTGACTTTC	TRBD1	NA	TRBJ2-6	TRBV7-2
CASSLDRNSPLHF	TGTGCCAGCAGCTTAGACAGAAATTCACCCCTCCACTTT	NA	NA	TRBJ1-6	TRBV7-3
CASSDVAGGNEQFF	TGTGCCAGCAGTGACGTGGCGGGGGGCAATGAGCAGTTCTTC	TRBD2	NA	TRBJ2-1	TRBV6-4
CASSLNRDPGTDYNEQFF	TGTGCCAGCAGCCTCAATCGCGATCCCGGGACAGATTACAATGAGCAGTTCTTC	TRBD1	NA	TRBJ2-1	TRBV3-1/TRBV3-2
CATSDLNRGGTGELFF	TGTGCCACCAGTGATTTAAACAGGGGAGGCACCGGGGAGCTGTTTTTT	NA	NA	TRBJ2-2	TRBV24-1
CASRTTGDYGYTF	TGTGCCAGCAGAACGACAGGGGACTATGGCTACACCTTC	TRBD1	NA	TRBJ1-2	TRBV28
CASAWRVPLAVNTGELFF	TGTGCCAGTGCCTGGAGGGTTCCCCTAGCGGTGAACACCGGGGAGCTGTTTTTT	TRBD2	NA	TRBJ2-2	TRBV19
CASRTLREGYGYTF	TGTGCCAGCAGGACACTCAGGGAGGGCTATGGCTACACCTTC	NA	NA	TRBJ1-2	TRBV7-2
CASRQRGGGNEQFF	TGTGCCAGCAGACAGCGGGGGGGAGGGAATGAGCAGTTCTTC	TRBD2	NA	TRBJ2-1	TRBV6-6
CASSLRGVNEKLFF	TGTGCCAGCAGTTTGCGGGGGGTAAATGAAAAACTGTTTTTT	NA	NA	TRBJ1-4	TRBV28
CASSPDRGELFF	TGTGCCAGCAGCCCGGACAGGGGGGAGCTGTTTTTT	TRBD1	NA	TRBJ2-2	TRBV12-3/TRBV12-4